Listed below are T cell receptor beta chains from one sample, sequenced in a study of cytomegalovirus exposure and HLA in healthy donors. This table comes from immunoSEQ multiplex PCR, and its TCRdb copy is limited to in-frame clones, with some not included. The data show approximately 120,000 clones, about three quarters seen once. The material sequenced was PBMCs. These receptors all come from a man aged 25-45 years in good health and CMV-seronegative. Both conserved end residues are part of each CDR3. D genes are given only for firm matches. A row's size may be missing; if present it is once, few, many or a size class.

CASSPSQEERKETQYF,TGTGCCAGCAGCCCGTCCCAGGAGGAGAGGAAAGAGACCCAGTACTTC,TRBV9,.,TRBJ2-5,.
CAWSAGQGTLGTIYF,TGTGCCTGGAGTGCTGGACAGGGGACCCTAGGCACCATATATTTT,TRBV30,.,TRBJ1-3,TRBD1
CASSEATGRDQPQHF,TGTGCCAGCAGTGAAGCGACGGGGAGAGATCAGCCCCAGCATTTT,TRBV6-1,.,TRBJ1-5,.
CATRKGPIHNEQFF,TGTGCCACCAGAAAGGGGCCTATCCACAATGAGCAGTTCTTC,TRBV15,.,TRBJ2-1,.
CASSLTSGGPYEQYF,TGCGCCAGCAGCCTGACTAGCGGGGGTCCGTACGAGCAGTACTTC,TRBV5-1,.,TRBJ2-7,TRBD2
CASNIRGILYEQYF,TGTGCCAGCAACATACGAGGGATCCTTTACGAGCAGTACTTC,TRBV7-8,.,TRBJ2-7,.
CASGVNLAGGSYTQYF,TGTGCTAGTGGCGTAAATTTAGCGGGGGGTTCATATACGCAGTATTTT,TRBV12-5,few,TRBJ2-3,TRBD2
CASSIIGVTGLEGYEQFF,TGTGCCAGTAGTATAATCGGGGTTACAGGGCTAGAGGGATATGAGCAGTTCTTC,TRBV19,.,TRBJ2-1,.
CASSLTVGGSYNEQFF,TGTGCCAGCAGCTTAACTGTGGGGGGCTCCTACAATGAGCAGTTCTTC,TRBV11-3,.,TRBJ2-1,.
CASYTGGMNTEAFF,TGTGCCAGTTACACAGGGGGCATGAACACTGAAGCTTTCTTT,TRBV28,.,TRBJ1-1,TRBD1
CAWAAGYEQYF,TGTGCCTGGGCTGCGGGCTACGAGCAGTACTTC,TRBV30,few,TRBJ2-7,.
CAASGTGGGNTQYF,TGTGCCGCAAGCGGGACAGGGGGTGGGAATACGCAGTATTTT,TRBV10-3,.,TRBJ2-3,TRBD1
CASSPTDTTPAYNEQFF,TGTGCCAGCAGCCCCACGGACACTACCCCTGCTTACAATGAGCAGTTCTTC,TRBV7-2,.,TRBJ2-1,.
CASSPSVGESSYEQYF,TGTGCCAGCAGTCCAAGCGTCGGGGAAAGCTCCTACGAGCAGTACTTC,TRBV27,.,TRBJ2-7,.
CALDSGGGWYF,TGTGCACTGGATAGTGGCGGGGGCTGGTACTTC,TRBV30,.,TRBJ2-7,.
CASSQDRARGYEQYF,TGCGCCAGCAGCCAAGATAGAGCCAGGGGATACGAGCAGTACTTC,TRBV4-1,.,TRBJ2-7,.
CASSPGSYEQYF,TGCGCCAGCAGCCCGGGTTCCTACGAGCAGTACTTC,TRBV4-1,.,TRBJ2-7,.
CASKPLTGTGATNEKLFF,TGTGCCAGTAAACCCCTAACAGGGACAGGAGCAACTAATGAAAAACTGTTTTTT,TRBV19,.,TRBJ1-4,TRBD1
CASYTGGATYEQYF,TGTGCCAGCTACACCGGGGGGGCAACCTACGAGCAGTACTTC,TRBV5-5,.,TRBJ2-7,TRBD2
CASSSAPGQLNEKLFF,TGTGCCAGCAGCTCGGCCCCGGGACAGCTAAATGAAAAACTGTTTTTT,TRBV11-1,.,TRBJ1-4,TRBD1
CATSRRGGGGQPQHF,TGTGCAACCTCAAGGAGGGGAGGGGGAGGGCAGCCCCAGCATTTT,TRBV2,.,TRBJ1-5,.
CASSQEPGETQYF,TGTGCCAGCAGCCAAGAGCCCGGGGAGACCCAGTACTTC,TRBV4-2,.,TRBJ2-5,.
CASSLSLGGGEQYF,TGTGCCAGCAGCTTGTCCCTGGGGGGAGGCGAGCAGTACTTC,TRBV5-6,.,TRBJ2-7,.
CASSRTGRPDYGYTF,TGCGCCAGCAGCCGAACAGGGCGCCCTGACTATGGCTACACCTTC,TRBV4-1,.,TRBJ1-2,.
CASSAQSNTEAFF,TGCGCCAGCAGCGCTCAGTCGAACACTGAAGCTTTCTTT,TRBV10-2,once,TRBJ1-1,.
CASSLGLNTKSSGANVLTF,TGTGCCAGCAGTCTGGGACTCAACACAAAAAGCTCTGGGGCCAACGTCCTGACTTTC,TRBV27,.,TRBJ2-6,.
CASSSRWGSQETQYF,TGTGCCAGCAGCTCCAGATGGGGCAGCCAAGAGACCCAGTACTTC,TRBV13,.,TRBJ2-5,.
CSVEEGRGYTDTQYF,TGCAGCGTTGAAGAGGGCAGGGGCTACACAGATACGCAGTATTTT,TRBV29-1,.,TRBJ2-3,.
CSVELRGRSYEQYF,TGCAGCGTTGAACTCCGGGGGAGGTCCTACGAGCAGTACTTC,TRBV29-1,few,TRBJ2-7,.
CASREGWQGNQPQHF,TGTGCCAGCAGGGAGGGCTGGCAGGGCAATCAGCCCCAGCATTTT,TRBV6-5,once,TRBJ1-5,.
CASSDGGTEAFF,TGTGCCAGCAGCGACGGCGGAACTGAAGCTTTCTTT,TRBV9,.,TRBJ1-1,.
CASGQGWSSYNEQFF,TGTGCCAGTGGCCAGGGGTGGAGCTCCTACAATGAGCAGTTCTTC,TRBV4-2,few,TRBJ2-1,.
CASSSKSSYEQYF,TGTGCCAGCAGCTCCAAGAGCTCCTACGAGCAGTACTTC,TRBV7-3,.,TRBJ2-7,.
CASSGGSNLYNEQFF,TGTGCCAGCAGCGGGGGCTCTAATCTCTACAATGAGCAGTTCTTC,TRBV9,.,TRBJ2-1,.
CASKQGGNQPQHF,TGTGCCAGCAAACAGGGTGGGAATCAGCCCCAGCATTTT,TRBV6-1,.,TRBJ1-5,.
CASSQETIGEGVVTGELFF,TGCGCCAGCAGCCAAGAGACAATTGGCGAGGGGGTGGTGACCGGGGAGCTGTTTTTT,TRBV4-1,.,TRBJ2-2,.
CASSLVPGGANVLTF,TGTGCCAGCAGTTTAGTGCCGGGTGGGGCCAACGTCCTGACTTTC,TRBV27,.,TRBJ2-6,.
CASSVGAQYTDTQYF,TGTGCCAGCAGCGTAGGGGCACAATACACAGATACGCAGTATTTT,TRBV9,.,TRBJ2-3,.
CASNRGAGGDTQYF,TGTGCCAGCAACCGGGGGGCGGGCGGGGATACGCAGTATTTT,TRBV7-2,.,TRBJ2-3,.
CATSEGTTGTYEQYF,TGTGCCACCAGCGAGGGGACTACAGGGACCTACGAGCAGTACTTC,TRBV15,.,TRBJ2-7,.
CASSSGLYGQYF,TGTGCCAGCAGTTCGGGACTCTACGGGCAGTACTTC,TRBV28,once,TRBJ2-7,.
CASRFDRTGQPQHF,TGTGCCAGCAGGTTCGACAGGACCGGTCAGCCCCAGCATTTT,TRBV6-1,.,TRBJ1-5,.
CASSLTMAEAFF,TGCGCCAGCAGCTTGACTATGGCTGAAGCTTTCTTT,TRBV5-1,.,TRBJ1-1,.
CASSVVGAGPLHF,TGTGCCAGCAGCGTAGTGGGGGCCGGACCCCTCCACTTT,TRBV9,.,TRBJ1-6,.
CASSSAAGTGSGGYTF,TGCGCCAGCAGCTCGGCCGCCGGGACAGGGTCTGGTGGCTACACCTTC,TRBV5-1,.,TRBJ1-2,TRBD1
CASSTEGGGALNTQYF,TGTGCCAGCAGCACAGAGGGCGGGGGGGCCTTGAATACGCAGTATTTT,TRBV9,.,TRBJ2-3,TRBD2
CASSTGGGEGYNSPLHF,TGTGCCAGCTCTACAGGGGGCGGAGAGGGCTATAATTCACCCCTCCACTTT,TRBV2,.,TRBJ1-6,TRBD1
CASSQDPSQGGYGYTF,TGCGCCAGCAGCCAAGATCCCTCCCAGGGAGGCTATGGCTACACCTTC,TRBV4-1,few,TRBJ1-2,.
CAINRQGPTDTQYF,TGTGCCATCAACCGACAGGGTCCCACAGATACGCAGTATTTT,TRBV10-3,.,TRBJ2-3,TRBD1
CAISTDSRNSPLHF,TGTGCCATCTCAACGGACAGCAGAAATTCACCCCTCCACTTT,TRBV6-6,few,TRBJ1-6,.
CASSVRTGLRGSGANVLTF,TGTGCCAGCAGCGTCCGAACCGGTTTAAGGGGCTCTGGGGCCAACGTCCTGACTTTC,TRBV9,few,TRBJ2-6,.
CASSEMVGGGKYGYTF,TGCGCCAGCAGTGAGATGGTTGGGGGAGGAAAATATGGCTACACCTTC,TRBV10-2,.,TRBJ1-2,.
CASSQGTGTRGYGYTF,TGTGCCAGCAGCCAAGGAACAGGGACCAGGGGCTATGGCTACACCTTC,TRBV4-2,once,TRBJ1-2,.